The 18 T cell receptor beta chains below were found in one sample sequenced in a study of blood T cell repertoires in COVID-19. Only in-frame clones appear in the TCRdb table, and some are missing; sequencing was by immunoSEQ multiplex PCR. Of approximately 270,000 clones listed, approximately 83% were seen once; the top ten hold approximately 1.9%. The sample consisted of PBMCs or T cells enriched from blood (not recorded which). These receptors were collected from a woman aged 45-65 years who had recovered from COVID-19.

The chain employs TRBV5-4 and TRBJ1-3, with a tentative D call TRBD1 (6 bases). Germline V CDR1 and CDR2: SGHNT, YYREEE (reference sequence). The CDR3 covers 15 residues. V was trimmed by 7 bases and J by 4 bases, leaving 18 bases between them. This chain's CDR3 is CASGPGQSIGNTIYF. The CDR3 nucleotides read TGTGCCAGCGGTCCCGGACAGAGTATCGGAAACACCATATATTTT.

The J gene is TRBJ1-2, the V gene TRBV12-3 or TRBV12-4; 7 bases match TRBD1. Trimming cost V 5 bases and J 7 bases; bases outside gene matches: 7. CDR3 length equals 13 residues. CDR3: CASSDRVLSGYTF. CDR3 nucleotides: TGTGCCAGCAGTGACAGGGTTCTCTCTGGCTACACCTTC.

V and J are TRBV28 and TRBJ2-7; no clear D gene. CDR1 and CDR2 (germline): MDHEN, SYDVKM. This CDR3 spans 16 amino acids. Trimming stripped 5 bases from V and 1 base from J, with 18 bases between. In nucleotides, the CDR3 is TGTGCCAGCAGTCGTCACCAGGTTCGCACGTCCTACGAGCAGTACTTC. Its translation: CASSRHQVRTSYEQYF.

This clone turned up a few times. This sequence joins TRBV5-4 and TRBJ1-2; the D gene is possibly TRBD1 (6 bases). Germline V CDR1 and CDR2: SGHNT, YYREEE (reference sequence). The CDR3 sequence is 15 residues long. V was trimmed by 0 bases and J by 5 bases, leaving 14 bases between them. The CDR3 loop is CASSLETTGTYGYTF. Here the CDR3 DNA reads TGTGCCAGCAGCTTGGAAACCACAGGGACGTATGGCTACACCTTC.

This chain uses TRBV11-2 with TRBJ2-1; no definite D call. The CDR3 has 12 amino acids. CDR1 and CDR2 (germline): SGHAT, FQNNGV. Trimming stripped 3 bases from V and 7 bases from J, with 7 bases between. The CDR3 sequence: CASSFVMNEQFF. CDR3 bases: TGTGCCAGCAGCTTCGTTATGAATGAGCAGTTCTTC.

This sequence joins TRBV5-1 and TRBJ1-2, with 7 bases identical to TRBD1. From germline, CDR1 is SGHRS and CDR2 YFSETQ. The CDR3 totals 14 residues. V trimming: 5 bases; J trimming: 7 bases; junction bases outside the gene matches: 11. The DNA of the CDR3 is TGCGCCAGCAGGTCCGACTTAACAGGGGCTGGCTACACCTTC. Translated: CASRSDLTGAGYTF.

This chain connects TRBV28 to TRBJ2-1; 11 positions agree with TRBD2. The V gene's germline CDR1 is MDHEN and CDR2 SYDVKM. The ends lost 5 bases at V and 2 bases at J; junction bases unmatched: 14. The CDR3 contains 19 residues. The CDR3 DNA reads as TGTGCCAGCAGTACTCTAGGGCCACTAGCGGGAGATACCTACAATGAGCAGTTCTTC. Protein sequence: CASSTLGPLAGDTYNEQFF.

The chain links TRBV28 to TRBJ2-7, with 8 bases that match TRBD2. The CDR3 has 13 amino acids. Germline V CDR1 and CDR2: MDHEN, SYDVKM. Losses at the gene ends were 9 bases for V and 3 bases for J; bases not matched to a gene: 7. CDR3 nucleotide sequence: TGTGCCAGTAGGACTAGCAGTGTCTACGAGCAGTACTTC. It is translated as CASRTSSVYEQYF. Drawing the rest from reference TRBV28 and TRBJ2-7, the complete variable domain is DVKVTQSSRYLVKRTGEKVFLECVQDMDHENMFWYRQDPGLGLRLIYFSYDVKMKEKGDIPEGYSVSREKKERFSLILESASTNQTSMYLCASRTSSVYEQYFGPGTRLTVT.

The chain employs TRBV2 and TRBJ2-7, with D unclear. The CDR3 spans 10 residues. Germline assignment: CDR1 SNHLY and CDR2 FYNNEI. The V end was cut by 8 bases, the J end by 11 bases, with 13 bases between. The CDR3 region is CASRSTLEYF. CDR3 coding DNA: TGTGCCAGCCGTTCTACGTTGGAGTACTTC.

The J gene is TRBJ1-1, the V gene TRBV11-1; D is uncertain. The CDR3 loop spans 14 amino acids. Germline V gives CDR1 SGHAT, CDR2 FQDESV (reference sequence). Between the trimmed V and J ends, which lost 2 bases and 2 bases, there was a span of 9 bases. The CDR3 DNA reads as TGTGCCAGCAGCTTAAGTTACACAAACACTGAAGCTTTCTTT. Its protein is CASSLSYTNTEAFF.

This clone was counted only a few times. The chain couples TRBV5-4 to TRBJ2-5; 7 bases map to TRBD1. Per germline, CDR1 SGHNT and CDR2 YYREEE (reference sequence). The ends lost 0 bases at V and 3 bases at J; junction bases unmatched: 8. This CDR3 has 16 amino acids. The CDR3: CASSLGGRGWEETQYF. CDR3 DNA sequence: TGTGCCAGCAGCTTGGGCGGCAGGGGGTGGGAAGAGACCCAGTACTTC. Filled out from reference TRBV5-4 and TRBJ2-5, the complete variable domain reads ETGVTQSPTHLIKTRGQQVTLRCSSQSGHNTVSWYQQALGQGPQFIFQYYREEENGRGNFPPRFSGLQFPNYSSELNVNALELDDSALYLCASSLGGRGWEETQYFGPGTRLLVL.

The rearrangement links TRBV9 to TRBJ1-4; 7 bases fit TRBD1. With V trimmed by 0 bases and J by 8 bases, 7 bases remained unmatched. This CDR3 is 15 amino acids long. Germline V gene data show CDR1 as SGDLS and CDR2 as YYNGEE. In DNA form, the CDR3 reads TGTGCCAGCAGCGTAGCTCAGGGGGTAAGAGAAAAACTGTTTTTT. Encoded protein: CASSVAQGVREKLFF.

This sequence joins TRBV7-9 and TRBJ1-1; D unresolved. With 3 bases removed from V and 5 bases from J, the gap between germline ends came to 10 bases. Germline V gene lookup returns CDR1 SEHNR and CDR2 FQNEAQ (reference sequence). The CDR3 length is 13 residues. In DNA form, the CDR3 reads TGTGCCAGCAGCTTGGGAGGGAGAACTGAAGCTTTCTTT. This encodes CASSLGGRTEAFF.

V is TRBV6-5 and J is TRBJ2-1; 10 positions match TRBD2. Germline V gene data show CDR1 as MNHEY and CDR2 as SVGAGI. The CDR3 loop spans 16 amino acids. Trimming removed 0 bases from V and 10 bases from J; junction bases left unmatched: 9. The chain's CDR3 is CASSYSTSGRAGEQFF. In DNA form, the CDR3 reads TGTGCCAGCAGTTACTCTACCAGCGGGAGGGCCGGGGAGCAGTTCTTC.

This sequence joins TRBV9 and TRBJ2-3; a weak D match, TRBD1 (7 bases). The germline V and J ends were trimmed by 3 bases and 1 base, with 9 bases remaining between them. This CDR3 comprises 14 residues. The germline gives CDR1 SGDLS, CDR2 YYNGEE. DNA of the CDR3: TGTGCCAGCAGCGCCAGGGGGGGCACAGATACGCAGTATTTT. This codes for CASSARGGTDTQYF.

This chain uses TRBV10-3 with TRBJ2-2; unclear D gene. Germline assignment: CDR1 ENHRY and CDR2 SYGVKD. Between the trimmed V and J ends, which lost 8 bases and 0 bases, there was a span of 7 bases. The CDR3 length is 13 residues. CDR3 in amino acids: CAIGNTNTGELFF. Here the CDR3 DNA reads TGTGCCATCGGTAACACGAACACCGGGGAGCTGTTTTTT.

This chain connects TRBV9 to TRBJ2-1; 7 bases line up with TRBD2. Losses at the gene ends were 3 bases for V and 0 bases for J; bases not matched to a gene: 6. The germline gives CDR1 SGDLS, CDR2 YYNGEE. CDR3 length equals 16 residues. In nucleotides, the CDR3 is TGTGCCAGCAGCGCGCAAGCGGGGAGCTCCTACAATGAGCAGTTCTTC. This gives the protein CASSAQAGSSYNEQFF.

In its sample, this clone was seen once. This sequence joins TRBV5-1 and TRBJ2-6; the match to TRBD1 covers 9 bases. This CDR3 contains 17 residues. Germline CDR1 reads SGHRS; CDR2 reads YFSETQ. V lost 4 bases and J lost 0; bases outside the gene matches: 5. For the CDR3, the DNA is TGCGCCAGCAGCCCCGGACAGGGGCCCTCTGGGGCCAACGTCCTGACTTTC. This encodes CASSPGQGPSGANVLTF. The full variable domain, completed using reference TRBV5-1 and TRBJ2-6, is KAGVTQTPRYLIKTRGQQVTLSCSPISGHRSVSWYQQTPGQGLQFLFEYFSETQRNKGNFPGRFSGRQFSNSRSEMNVSTLELGDSALYLCASSPGQGPSGANVLTFGAGSRLTVL.